These 32 T cell receptor beta chains were all obtained from the same sample, sequenced in a study of PD-1 blockade in classical Hodgkin lymphoma. TCRdb's table, derived via immunoSEQ multiplex PCR, lists solely in-frame clones and lacks some. The sample lists approximately 41,000 clones, roughly 86% seen once, with approximately 5.7% in the top ten. Every patient had relapsed following autologous stem cell transplantation, and cohorts differed in brentuximab vedotin exposure. The specimen comprised peripheral blood mononuclear cells (PBMCs), sampled before the second cycle of nivolumab. The receptors were gathered from a human donor with classical Hodgkin lymphoma.

V usage is TRBV4-3 and J usage is TRBJ1-3; D gene uncertain. V lost 3 bases, J lost 4 bases, and 10 bases lay in between. Germline CDR1 LGHNA, CDR2 YSLEER. The CDR3 spans 14 residues. Here the CDR3 reads CASSQGKDGNTIYF. In nucleotides, the CDR3 is TGCGCCAGCAGCCAGGGGAAAGACGGAAACACCATATATTTT.

The V gene is TRBV6-1, the J gene TRBJ2-7; D perhaps matches TRBD2 (6 bases). The V gene's germline CDR1 is MNHNS and CDR2 SASEGT. The CDR3 spans 13 residues. V lost 10 bases to trimming and J lost 2 bases, with 15 bases between them. CDR3 bases: TGTGCCACCCGGGACTCTAGAACCTACGAGCAGTACTTC. Translated: CATRDSRTYEQYF.

The rearrangement links TRBV19 to TRBJ1-5; D might be TRBD1 (5 bases). Trimming removed 3 bases from V and 6 bases from J, with 12 bases in between. The germline CDR1 and CDR2 sequences are LNHDA and SQIVND (reference sequence). CDR3 length: 14 residues. CDR3 nucleotides: TGTGCCAGTAGTATGGGGCAGCTCGGTCAGCCCCAGCATTTT. Protein: CASSMGQLGQPQHF.

The rearrangement links TRBV15 to TRBJ2-1, with D possibly matching TRBD1 (7 bases). The germline V gene has CDR1 LNHNV and CDR2 YYDKDF (reference sequence). Trimming took off 1 base at V and 6 bases at J, with 13 bases between the two ends. The CDR3 has 15 amino acids. The CDR3 region is CATSRGQGGSNEQFF. The CDR3 coding sequence is TGTGCCACCAGCAGAGGTCAGGGGGGATCCAATGAGCAGTTCTTC.

The J gene is TRBJ2-3, the V gene TRBV9, with D tentatively TRBD2 (6 bases). In germline, CDR1 is SGDLS, CDR2 YYNGEE. The CDR3 contains 15 residues. Trimming removed 2 bases from V and 2 bases from J, with 12 bases in between. The CDR3, as DNA: TGTGCCAGCAGCGTGGAAGCGGGTCTCACAGATACGCAGTATTTT. This translates into CASSVEAGLTDTQYF.

This rearrangement joins TRBV9 to TRBJ2-1; 8 nucleotides line up with TRBD2. Germline V CDR1 and CDR2: SGDLS, YYNGEE. The CDR3 totals 15 residues. V lost 1 base, J lost 4 bases, and 4 bases stayed unmatched. CDR3 sequence (DNA): TGTGCCAGCAGCGTACTAACGGGGGGGTACAATGAGCAGTTCTTC. It translates to CASSVLTGGYNEQFF. The whole variable domain, filled in from reference TRBV9 and TRBJ2-1, reads DSGVTQTPKHLITATGQRVTLRCSPRSGDLSVYWYQQSLDQGLQFLIQYYNGEERAKGNILERFSAQQFPDLHSELNLSSLELGDSALYFCASSVLTGGYNEQFFGPGTRLTVL.

This clone was detected only once. This rearrangement joins TRBV10-3 to TRBJ2-5; D uncertain. This CDR3 comprises 13 residues. The V gene's germline CDR1 is ENHRY and CDR2 SYGVKD. The ends were cut back, 7 bases at V and 1 base at J, with 10 bases in the middle. Here the CDR3 DNA reads TGTGCCATCATGGCAGGCGTCCAAGAGACCCAGTACTTC. Encoded protein: CAIMAGVQETQYF.

The chain joins TRBV28 to TRBJ1-5, with D perhaps matching TRBD1 (6 bases). The CDR3 is 15 amino acids. Germline CDR1 and CDR2: MDHEN and SYDVKM. V shed 7 bases and J shed 7 bases, with 20 bases lying between them. CDR3: CASINPGGRWQPQHF. The CDR3 nucleotides read TGTGCCAGCATCAACCCTGGGGGGCGATGGCAGCCCCAGCATTTT.

This clone occurred once. The J gene is TRBJ1-3, the V gene TRBV7-8; 8 bases align to TRBD1. The V segment lost 5 bases and the J segment 4 bases; nucleotides outside the gene matches: 19. CDR3 length: 19 amino acids. The germline V gene has CDR1 SGHVS and CDR2 FQNEAQ. The CDR3 DNA reads TGTGCCAGCAGCCGCGCCCGGACAGGGAGGGGACCGGGAGGAAACACCATATATTTT. Protein sequence: CASSRARTGRGPGGNTIYF.

This clone was counted a single time. V and J are TRBV7-2 and TRBJ1-6; TRBD1 agrees at 9 bases. In germline, CDR1 is SGHTA, CDR2 FQGNSA. The CDR3 has 16 residues. V lost 1 base, J lost 8 bases, and 6 bases stayed unmatched. CDR3: CASSLVQGAGDSPLHF. CDR3 in DNA: TGTGCCAGCAGCTTAGTACAGGGGGCCGGTGATTCACCCCTCCACTTT.

V gene TRBV19 combines with J gene TRBJ2-5; D perhaps matches TRBD1 (7 bases). CDR1 is LNHDA, CDR2 SQIVND, per germline (reference sequence). This CDR3 comprises 16 residues. V dropped 5 bases and J dropped 0 bases, with 16 bases sitting between them. DNA for the CDR3: TGTGCCAGTAGTCCCAGGGGGGATTGGTACCAAGAGACCCAGTACTTC. Its translation is CASSPRGDWYQETQYF.

V is TRBV19 and J is TRBJ1-5; D ambiguous. The germline CDR1 and CDR2 sequences are LNHDA and SQIVND (reference sequence). CDR3 length equals 11 residues. V was pared by 8 bases and J by 6 bases, with 8 bases between. The CDR3 region is CASGQFQPQHF. In DNA, the CDR3 is TGTGCCAGTGGGCAATTTCAGCCCCAGCATTTT.

This chain uses TRBV5-1 with TRBJ1-2; D perhaps matches TRBD1 (6 bases). V was trimmed by 4 bases and J by 8 bases, leaving 15 bases between them. The CDR3 consists of 13 residues. The germline V gene encodes CDR1 SGHRS and CDR2 YFSETQ. The CDR3 DNA sequence: TGCGCCAGCAGCCCACAGGGACTTGAAGGCTACACCTTC. It yields the protein CASSPQGLEGYTF.

The rearrangement uses TRBV6-5 and TRBJ2-2, with D hard to call. Trimming shortened V by 4 bases and J by 0 bases, and 9 bases separated the two germline ends. Germline-derived CDR1 and CDR2 are MNHEY and SVGAGI. The CDR3 is 15 amino acids. The CDR3 DNA is TGTGCCAGCAGTTCTCTCGCGGCGAACACCGGGGAGCTGTTTTTT. It codes for CASSSLAANTGELFF.

The chain uses TRBV27 and TRBJ1-5, with 7 bases fitting TRBD1. V lost 5 bases, J lost 7 bases, and 11 bases stayed unmatched. CDR1 and CDR2 from the germline V gene are MNHEY and SMNVEV (reference sequence). This CDR3 spans 15 amino acids. DNA for the CDR3: TGTGCCAGCAGTCTCAGGGGGGTTCGTGAGCAGCCCCAGCATTTT. This translates into CASSLRGVREQPQHF.

This clone was observed a single time. Other DNA sequences from this sample encode an identical CDR3 as well. The chain is built from TRBV6-4 and TRBJ2-3; 10 bases align to TRBD2. V was clipped by 5 bases and J by 3 bases; unmatched bases: 2. CDR1 and CDR2 from the germline V gene are MRHNA and SNTAGT. The CDR3 runs 14 residues. CDR3 sequence reads: CASSSGGATDTQYF. The CDR3 region has the DNA TGTGCCAGCAGTAGCGGGGGGGCGACAGATACGCAGTATTTT.

CDR3 sequence (DNA): TGTGCCAGCAGCTCCCGCCGGGCTAGCTTAAACAATGAGCAGTTCTTC. It codes for CASSSRRASLNNEQFF. This chain uses TRBV7-3 with TRBJ2-1; D may be TRBD2 (5 bases). Germline CDR1 reads SGHTA; CDR2 reads FQGTGA. V was cut by 4 bases and J by 5 bases, with 18 bases left in between. The CDR3 runs 16 residues.

The rearrangement uses TRBV27 and TRBJ2-7, with 10 bases fitting TRBD2. V shed 3 bases, J shed 5 bases, and the junction held 10 bases outside the gene matches. The germline gives CDR1 MNHEY, CDR2 SMNVEV (reference sequence). The CDR3 runs 16 residues. The CDR3 DNA reads TGTGCCAGCAGTTTCCTAGCGGGAGACCGAGGCAACGAGCAGTACTTC. Encoded protein: CASSFLAGDRGNEQYF.

The chain employs TRBV27 and TRBJ2-1; D gene ambiguous. V was pared by 6 bases and J by 8 bases, with 8 bases between. The CDR3 runs to 11 residues. Germline assignment: CDR1 MNHEY and CDR2 SMNVEV (reference sequence). The DNA of the CDR3 is TGTGCCAGCAGACACAGCTATGAGCAGTTCTTC. It codes for CASRHSYEQFF.

In nucleotides, the CDR3 is TGTGCCAGCAGCCAAGGCCTAGCGGGAGGGGAGACCCAGTACTTC. It translates to CASSQGLAGGETQYF. The chain links TRBV4-2 to TRBJ2-5; 12 nucleotides agree with TRBD2. Trimming at V came to 1 base and at J to 5 bases, leaving 2 bases not matched to a gene. Germline values: CDR1 LGHNA, CDR2 YNFKEQ. The CDR3 has 15 amino acids.

The chain links TRBV4-1 to TRBJ2-1, with no clear D. This CDR3 is built from 15 residues. V was pared by 4 bases and J by 3 bases, with 13 bases between. Looked up from germline, CDR1 is MGHRA and CDR2 is YSYEKL. As DNA, the CDR3 is TGCGCCAGCAGCCCCGATCAATTTTTCTACAATGAGCAGTTCTTC. Protein: CASSPDQFFYNEQFF.

The chain has TRBV11-2 and TRBJ2-7, with 7 bases aligning to TRBD2. The V gene's germline CDR1 is SGHAT and CDR2 FQNNGV. Germline trimming cut 1 base from V and 2 bases from J; bases unmatched to any gene: 8. The CDR3 sequence is 16 residues long. CDR3 protein: CASSLVSGIAPYEQYF. In DNA form, the CDR3 reads TGTGCCAGCAGCTTAGTGAGCGGGATTGCCCCCTACGAGCAGTACTTC.

The chain has TRBV19 and TRBJ2-1; 11 bases map to TRBD2. Germline V lookup: CDR1 LNHDA, CDR2 SQIVND (reference sequence). The CDR3 covers 22 residues. Losses at the gene ends were 4 bases for V and 4 bases for J; bases not matched to a gene: 24. The CDR3 loop reads CASSTYGGRTGEASGRYNEQFF. Here the CDR3 DNA reads TGTGCCAGTAGTACATATGGGGGTAGGACAGGGGAGGCTAGCGGGAGGTACAATGAGCAGTTCTTC.

The chain is built from TRBV5-1 and TRBJ1-1, with TRBD1 matching over 7 bases. The CDR3 runs to 14 residues. The trim removed 5 bases at V and 2 bases at J, leaving 6 bases unmatched. From germline, CDR1 is SGHRS and CDR2 YFSETQ. DNA for the CDR3: TGCGCCAGCAGTCAAGAGGGGGCTAACACTGAAGCTTTCTTT. Its protein is CASSQEGANTEAFF.

V usage is TRBV29-1 and J usage is TRBJ2-6; unclear D gene. V was shortened by 3 bases and J by 0 bases, with 6 bases between the two germline ends. Germline values: CDR1 SQVTM, CDR2 ANQGSEA. The CDR3 totals 14 residues. The CDR3 DNA reads TGCAGCGTTGATATCAGCTCTGGGGCCAACGTCCTGACTTTC. Amino acid sequence: CSVDISSGANVLTF.

The CDR3 loop reads CASSYQGANYGYTF. The CDR3 region has the DNA TGTGCCAGCAGTTATCAGGGGGCTAACTATGGCTACACCTTC. This chain links TRBV27 with TRBJ1-2; TRBD1 matches at 7 bases. Germline V lookup: CDR1 MNHEY, CDR2 SMNVEV (reference sequence). This CDR3 spans 14 amino acids. V lost 4 bases to trimming and J lost 0 bases; unmatched junction nucleotides: 2.

V and J are TRBV6-5 and TRBJ2-1, with D tentatively TRBD1 or TRBD2 (5 bases each). V was cut by 4 bases and J by 10 bases, with 20 bases left in between. The germline V gene encodes CDR1 MNHEY and CDR2 SVGAGI. There are 15 residues in the CDR3. The DNA for the CDR3 is TGTGCCAGCAGTTCGGGGCCAGGGTCCGTCGGGGAGCAGTTCTTC. It translates to CASSSGPGSVGEQFF.

The chain has TRBV5-1 and TRBJ2-5; no clear D gene. The CDR3 has 15 residues. The V and J ends lost 0 bases and 2 bases respectively, with 11 bases between them. Germline lookup yields CDR1 SGHRS and CDR2 YFSETQ. The CDR3 here is CASSLGDQSQETQYF. The CDR3 nucleotides are TGCGCCAGCAGCTTGGGAGACCAATCGCAAGAGACCCAGTACTTC.

Only one count was recorded for this clone. This CDR3 is CASSLGSLAGGLPGELFF. The CDR3 nucleotides read TGTGCCAGCAGTCTCGGATCTTTAGCGGGAGGGCTTCCCGGGGAGCTGTTTTTT. The chain carries TRBV27 and TRBJ2-2, with 11 bases lining up with TRBD2. V lost 5 bases and J lost 6; bases outside the gene matches: 14. This CDR3 spans 18 amino acids. The germline CDR1 and CDR2 sequences are MNHEY and SMNVEV (reference sequence).

J is TRBJ2-5 and V is TRBV6-5; D is uncertain. Per germline, CDR1 MNHEY and CDR2 SVGAGI. CDR3 length: 13 residues. V was trimmed by 4 bases and J by 1 base, leaving 7 bases between them. As DNA, the CDR3 is TGTGCCAGCAGTTCTACCCGCCAAGAGACCCAGTACTTC. Amino acid sequence: CASSSTRQETQYF.

This sequence joins TRBV28 and TRBJ2-3; 8 bases fit TRBD1. Trimming cost V 5 bases and J 5 bases; bases outside gene matches: 15. This CDR3 spans 17 amino acids. Germline lookup yields CDR1 MDHEN and CDR2 SYDVKM. The CDR3, as DNA: TGTGCCAGCAGTCCACTACCCCCGGACAGGGTGGAAGATACGCAGTATTTT. It translates to CASSPLPPDRVEDTQYF.

Written as DNA, the CDR3 is TGTGCCAGCAGCGACCCTGGGGGGGGTAGGGGTTTTTCACCCCTCCACTTT. Translated, it gives CASSDPGGGRGFSPLHF. The chain is built from TRBV9 and TRBJ1-6; D is perhaps TRBD1 (5 bases). From germline, CDR1 is SGDLS and CDR2 YYNGEE. This CDR3 has 17 amino acids. V was shortened by 3 bases and J by 9 bases, with 22 bases between the two germline ends.